This T cell receptor beta chain emerged from a study of blood T cell repertoires in COVID-19. Study information: Both acute and convalescent COVID-19 samples were obtained from the United States, Italy and Spain.

Germline V CDR1 and CDR2: MDHEN, SYDVKM. CDR3 size: 17 residues. V was cut by 5 bases and J by 1 base, with 18 bases left in between. In the original analysis: Nucleated cell counts were estimated from reference gene primer amplification. Libraries were prepared by immunoSEQ multiplex PCR; TCRdb keeps only in-frame clonotypes and omits some of them. Clone size and the V and J calls come from that table; the DNA yielded D and trimming. The sample includes over 200,000 clones, approximately 90% of them seen just once. Sequencing input: peripheral blood. This receptor was identified in a man in his thirties or forties with COVID-19, enrolled during active disease. The V call is TRBV28, the J call TRBJ1-5, with a tentative D call TRBD1 (5 bases). The CDR3 loop is CASSPRWAGGSNQPQHF. The CDR3 DNA reads TGTGCCAGCAGTCCCCGGTGGGCGGGGGGAAGCAATCAGCCCCAGCATTTT.